The 10 T cell receptor beta chains presented below share a single source sample, sequenced in a study of T cell responses to AZD1222 COVID-19 vaccine. Clones were sequenced by immunoSEQ multiplex PCR, and TCRdb holds only the in-frame ones, with some missing. The sample shows tens of thousands of clones, 70% to 85% of them seen only once. Material: peripheral blood, obtained on day 0 of AZD1222 vaccination. These receptors were collected from an adult in good health.

This chain connects TRBV4-2 to TRBJ2-7; D gene ambiguous. The CDR3 spans 14 residues. The germline V gene has CDR1 LGHNA and CDR2 YNFKEQ. V lost 0 bases and J 0 bases, leaving 6 bases between the germline ends. CDR3 in amino acids: CASSQDRSSYEQYF. CDR3 nucleotides: TGTGCCAGCAGCCAAGACCGCAGCTCCTACGAGCAGTACTTC.

This clone was observed a handful of times. V gene TRBV11-2 combines with J gene TRBJ2-2; no definite D call. The CDR3 is made up of 17 amino acids. V was cut by 2 bases and J by 0 bases, with 13 bases left in between. Germline V gives CDR1 SGHAT, CDR2 FQNNGV. CDR3 amino acids: CASSLRPLDANTGELFF. The CDR3 bases are TGTGCCAGCAGCTTAAGGCCCCTAGACGCGAACACCGGGGAGCTGTTTTTT.

The rearrangement uses TRBV28 and TRBJ1-4; D remains ambiguous. Germline CDR1 MDHEN, CDR2 SYDVKM. The CDR3 is 14 amino acids. V was trimmed by 6 bases and J by 8 bases, leaving 16 bases between them. For the CDR3, the DNA is TGTGCCAGCAGCCGAGCATTAACGGGAGAAAAACTGTTTTTT. It yields the protein CASSRALTGEKLFF.

This chain uses TRBV7-2 with TRBJ1-2, with D tentatively TRBD1 (6 bases). Trimming left V 1 base short and J 6 bases short, with 9 bases between. CDR1 and CDR2 (germline): SGHTA, FQGNSA. The length of the CDR3 is 13 residues. CDR3 region: CASSLGGQNGYTF. CDR3 nucleotide sequence: TGTGCCAGCAGCTTAGGGGGACAAAATGGCTACACCTTC.

J is TRBJ1-2 and V is TRBV7-8; D is perhaps TRBD1 (5 bases). This CDR3 spans 15 amino acids. V was trimmed by 4 bases and J by 5 bases, leaving 17 bases between them. Germline CDR1 is SGHVS and CDR2 is FQNEAQ. The CDR3 here is CASSSPGQGGYGYTF. CDR3 bases: TGTGCCAGCAGCTCGCCCGGTCAGGGAGGGTATGGCTACACCTTC.

CDR3 region: CASRNSAQETQYF. The CDR3 bases are TGCGCCAGCAGAAACAGCGCCCAAGAGACCCAGTACTTC. The chain is built from TRBV5-1 and TRBJ2-5; D unclear. The ends were cut back, 5 bases at V and 1 base at J, with 9 bases in the middle. Germline CDR1 SGHRS, CDR2 YFSETQ. CDR3 size: 13 residues. Combining the CDR3 with reference TRBV5-1 and TRBJ2-5 gives the whole variable domain KAGVTQTPRYLIKTRGQQVTLSCSPISGHRSVSWYQQTPGQGLQFLFEYFSETQRNKGNFPGRFSGRQFSNSRSEMNVSTLELGDSALYLCASRNSAQETQYFGPGTRLLVL.

The chain combines TRBV5-6 with TRBJ2-3; 10 bases fit TRBD2. Germline CDR1 reads SGHDT; CDR2 reads YYEEEE. This CDR3 region has 14 residues. Trimming at V came to 5 bases and at J to 6 bases, leaving 6 bases not matched to a gene. DNA of the CDR3: TGTGCCAGCAGGGCTAGCGGGAGTGCCGATACGCAGTATTTT. The encoded protein is CASRASGSADTQYF. Based on the CDR3 plus reference TRBV5-6 and TRBJ2-3, the full variable domain is DAGVTQSPTHLIKTRGQQVTLRCSPKSGHDTVSWYQQALGQGPQFIFQYYEEEERQRGNFPDRFSGHQFPNYSSELNVNALLLGDSALYLCASRASGSADTQYFGPGTRLTVL.

This clone was recorded once. V and J are TRBV2 and TRBJ1-2; a possible D gene is TRBD1 (5 bases). The germline V gene encodes CDR1 SNHLY and CDR2 FYNNEI. Deletions cut 4 bases from V and 12 bases from J, with 12 bases between. This CDR3 spans 11 amino acids. The CDR3 is CASSVGGVDTF. The CDR3 DNA follows: TGTGCCAGCAGTGTAGGAGGGGTAGACACCTTC.

This clone appeared a single time. The genes are TRBV11-2 and TRBJ2-1, with D perhaps matching TRBD1 (6 bases). V was pared by 1 base and J by 0 bases, with 16 bases between. The germline gives CDR1 SGHAT, CDR2 FQNNGV. This CDR3 is 18 amino acids long. This CDR3 reads CASSLVFVGASSYNEQFF. For the CDR3, the DNA is TGTGCCAGCAGCTTAGTGTTTGTGGGGGCCAGCTCCTACAATGAGCAGTTCTTC.

This chain connects TRBV19 to TRBJ2-7; either TRBD1 or TRBD2 may fit D (5 bases each). V lost 7 bases and J 2 bases, leaving 12 bases between the germline ends. Germline V gene data show CDR1 as LNHDA and CDR2 as SQIVND (reference sequence). This CDR3 spans 13 amino acids. CDR3 sequence reads: CASNPPGPYEQYF. The DNA of the CDR3 is TGTGCCAGTAACCCGCCGGGACCCTACGAGCAGTACTTC.